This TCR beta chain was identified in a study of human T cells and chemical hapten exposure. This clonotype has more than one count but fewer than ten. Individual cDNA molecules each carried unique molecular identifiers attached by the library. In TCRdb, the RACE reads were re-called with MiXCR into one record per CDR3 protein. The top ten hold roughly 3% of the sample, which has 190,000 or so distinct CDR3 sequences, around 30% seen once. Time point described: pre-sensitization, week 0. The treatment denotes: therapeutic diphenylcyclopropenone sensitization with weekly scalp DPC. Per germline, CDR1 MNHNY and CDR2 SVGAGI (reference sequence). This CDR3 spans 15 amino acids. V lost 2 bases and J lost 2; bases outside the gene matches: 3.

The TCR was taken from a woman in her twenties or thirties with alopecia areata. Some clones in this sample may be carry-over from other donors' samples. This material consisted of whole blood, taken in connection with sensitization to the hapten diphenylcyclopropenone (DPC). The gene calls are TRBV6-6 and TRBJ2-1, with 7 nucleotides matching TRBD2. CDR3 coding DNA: TGTGCCAGCAGTTACGGCGGGAGAGCCTACAATGAGCAGTTCTTC. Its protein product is CASSYGGRAYNEQFF.